The next 20 T cell receptor beta chains were all read from a single sample in a study of T cells in Graves' hyperthyroidism and ophthalmopathy (dated by TCRdb to between 2017 and 2020). Preparation of the library involved multiplex PCR. Sequencing was performed on an Illumina HiSeq 2000. The TCR beta CDR3 regions were amplified from RNA transcripts. The first round of RT-PCR for the TCR CDR3 was performed with the HTBI primer set and the Qiagen OneStep RT-PCR kit. TCRdb reanalyzed the raw reads on its own, using fastp at Q25 for trimming and MiXCR for clone calling, and kept in-frame beta chains. Every CDR3 protein is listed once, alongside the most common genes and DNA of its rows. A total of over 650,000 distinct CDR3 sequences appear in this sample, less than 20% of them only once. The top ten hold roughly 8% of the sample. Input material: blood. The receptors stem from a young man with Graves' hyperthyroidism.

This clonotype was seen repeatedly, ten times or more. V is TRBV11-3 and J is TRBJ2-1; TRBD1 might be the D (6 bases). CDR1 SGHNT and CDR2 YENEEA come from the germline V gene. Trimming removed 5 bases at V and 14 bases at J, with 25 bases between. The CDR3 consists of 15 residues. The CDR3 sequence: CASSPSRDISGAEFF. The CDR3 bases are TGTGCCAGCAGCCCGTCCCGGGACATATCAGGAGCTGAGTTCTTC.

The chain joins TRBV7-2 to TRBJ2-2; TRBD2 matches at 10 bases. The CDR3 contains 16 residues. The germline gives CDR1 SGHTA, CDR2 FQGNSA. The J segment lost 4 bases and the V segment lost 5 bases, leaving 7 bases of the junction unmatched. The CDR3 here is CASSPGLAESTGELFF. The CDR3 DNA is TGTGCCAGCAGCCCCGGACTAGCGGAGAGCACCGGGGAGCTGTTTTTT.

This clonotype was found many times. The rearrangement links TRBV6-2 or TRBV6-3 to TRBJ2-6; D gene ambiguous. Germline CDR1 and CDR2: MNHEY and SVGEGT. V gave up 2 bases and J gave up 1 base, with 3 bases separating them. This CDR3 has 14 residues. CDR3 sequence: CASSYGSGANVLTF. The CDR3 region has the DNA TGTGCCAGCAGTTACGGTTCTGGGGCCAACGTCCTGACTTTC.

This clonotype was detected a few times. The chain is built from TRBV20-1 and TRBJ1-1; TRBD1 is a possible D gene (6 bases). The V gene's germline CDR1 is DFQATT and CDR2 SNEGSKA (reference sequence). This CDR3 contains 13 residues. With 6 bases removed from V and 1 base from J, the gap between germline ends came to 12 bases. The CDR3 DNA sequence: TGCAGTGCAAACGGACAGTCGAACACTGAAGCTTTCTTT. Its translation: CSANGQSNTEAFF.

The V call is TRBV6-2 or TRBV6-3, the J call TRBJ2-1; the D is unclear. Trimming took 2 bases from V and 2 from J, leaving 10 bases between them. Germline CDR1 reads MNHEY; CDR2 reads SVGEGT. The CDR3 sequence is 15 residues long. The CDR3 nucleotides read TGTGCCAGCAGTTACGCAGGCAGGCCCTACAATGAGCAGTTCTTC. Its translation: CASSYAGRPYNEQFF.

The chain is built from TRBV13 and TRBJ2-7; possibly TRBD1 for D (6 bases). This CDR3 region has 13 residues. Trimming removed 7 bases at V and 3 bases at J, with 13 bases between. Germline CDR1 reads PRHDT; CDR2 reads FYEKMQ (reference sequence). In DNA form, the CDR3 reads TGTGCCAGCATGGGACACTCGAGCTACGAGCAGTACTTC. Its protein is CASMGHSSYEQYF.

Concerning this clonotype itself: Its ends do not fully match the called genes, so a read error is possible. The chain combines TRBV6-2 or TRBV6-3 with TRBJ2-7; a possible D gene is TRBD1 (7 bases). This CDR3 is built from 14 residues. From germline, CDR1 is MNHEY and CDR2 SVGEGT. CDR3 coding DNA: TGTGCCGGCAGTTGGGGGGACAGAACCTACGAGCAGTACTTC. Translation gives CAGSWGDRTYEQYF.

V gene TRBV20-1 combines with J gene TRBJ2-2, with D maybe TRBD2 (5 bases). CDR1 and CDR2 from the germline V gene are DFQATT and SNEGSKA (reference sequence). CDR3 length: 13 residues. Trimming shortened V by 5 bases and J by 6 bases, and 13 bases separated the two germline ends. The DNA of the CDR3 is TGCAGTGCTCGGGGAATTGTGGCCGGGGAGCTGTTTTTT. Translating it yields CSARGIVAGELFF.

This clonotype was detected a few times. This rearrangement joins TRBV6-2 or TRBV6-3 to TRBJ2-7; tentative D call: TRBD2 (6 bases). This CDR3 spans 15 amino acids. V gave up 6 bases and J gave up 1 base, with 16 bases separating them. CDR1 and CDR2 (germline): MNHEY, SVGEGT. The CDR3 nucleotides are TGTGCCAGCAGCTTCAGGGCCGGGGGATCCTACGAGCAGTACTTC. Translated: CASSFRAGGSYEQYF.

This clonotype was detected ten times or more. The rearrangement links TRBV28 to TRBJ2-3; D not resolved. CDR1 and CDR2 from the germline V gene are MDHEN and SYDVKM. This CDR3 region has 14 residues. Trimming removed 3 bases from V and 2 bases from J, with 9 bases in between. The CDR3 here is CASSFAAYTDTQYF. CDR3 DNA: TGTGCCAGCAGTTTCGCGGCTTACACAGATACGCAGTATTTT.

This clonotype was counted many times. V is TRBV20-1 and J is TRBJ2-1, with D perhaps TRBD1 (6 bases). The CDR3 length is 15 residues. The germline V gene encodes CDR1 DFQATT and CDR2 SNEGSKA (reference sequence). The V gene lost 2 bases and the J gene lost 6 bases, with 17 bases spanning the gap. The CDR3 DNA follows: TGCAGTGCTAGACCGGGACACCGGGGCGGCAATGAGCAGTTCTTC. Translating it yields CSARPGHRGGNEQFF.

This clonotype was observed many times. The chain joins TRBV11-2 to TRBJ2-2; no firm D call. This CDR3 region has 15 residues. V shed 5 bases and J shed 7 bases, with 17 bases lying between them. CDR1 is SGHAT, CDR2 FQNNGV, per germline. The CDR3 DNA reads TGTGCCAGCAGCCCCGGCGGCTATTACATCGGGGAGCTGTTTTTT. Translation gives CASSPGGYYIGELFF.

On this clonotype itself: Given a much more abundant clone one base away, this may be a read error. The J gene is TRBJ2-7, the V gene TRBV6-1; D not certain. CDR3 length: 13 amino acids. From germline, CDR1 is MNHNS and CDR2 SASEGT. Trimming removed 6 bases at V and 7 bases at J, with 16 bases between. The CDR3: CASSRRETNEQYF. The DNA of the CDR3 is TGTGCCAGCAGCCGTCGAGAGACCAATGAGCAGTACTTC.

This clonotype was observed many times. V gene TRBV28 combines with J gene TRBJ1-5; no reliable D call. The length of the CDR3 is 13 residues. V was clipped by 7 bases and J by 9 bases, with 16 bases between them. Germline V CDR1 and CDR2: MDHEN, SYDVKM. Written as DNA, the CDR3 is TGTGCCAGCACCTCGCCGGTTGGGTGGCCCCAGCATTTT. Translation gives CASTSPVGWPQHF.

The chain recombines TRBV4-1 with TRBJ1-4, with D possibly being TRBD1 (5 bases). V was clipped by 1 base and J by 0 bases, with 12 bases between them. The CDR3 totals 17 residues. The germline gives CDR1 MGHRA, CDR2 YSYEKL. The CDR3, as DNA: TGCGCCAGCAGCCAAGTTGGGACCTACGCAACTAATGAAAAACTGTTTTTT. Residues: CASSQVGTYATNEKLFF.

The chain couples TRBV12-3 or TRBV12-4 to TRBJ1-1, with a possible D match to TRBD1 (5 bases). The CDR3 totals 18 residues. The germline V and J ends were trimmed by 3 bases and 5 bases, with 25 bases remaining between them. CDR3 bases: TGTGCCAGCAGTTTGAGTGGGGGATTATTCCGTGGAAGAACTGAAGCTTTCTTT. This encodes CASSLSGGLFRGRTEAFF.

The table lists this clonotype with a few counts. This chain links TRBV6-6 with TRBJ2-5; tentatively, D is TRBD1 or TRBD2 (6 bases each). Trimming cost V 0 bases and J 3 bases, with 14 bases left between them. Per germline, CDR1 MNHNY and CDR2 SVGAGI (reference sequence). This CDR3 comprises 16 residues. The CDR3 is CASSYSRSGGKETQYF. CDR3 in DNA: TGTGCCAGCAGTTACTCGAGATCCGGGGGCAAAGAGACCCAGTACTTC.

Many counts were recorded for this clonotype. The rearrangement joins TRBV3-1 to TRBJ2-1, with D possibly matching TRBD2 (6 bases). Germline-derived CDR1 and CDR2 are LGHDT and YNNKEL (reference sequence). CDR3 length: 17 amino acids. The V end was cut by 3 bases, the J end by 0 bases, with 15 bases between. CDR3 DNA: TGTGCCAGCAGCCAGGATATACGGGACTTCTCCTACAATGAGCAGTTCTTC. Translating it yields CASSQDIRDFSYNEQFF.

This chain uses TRBV5-6 with TRBJ1-5; D is perhaps TRBD1 (6 bases). Trimming stripped 4 bases from V and 9 bases from J, with 20 bases between. Germline V gene lookup returns CDR1 SGHDT and CDR2 YYEEEE. The CDR3 loop spans 15 amino acids. CDR3 in DNA: TGTGCCAGCAGCCTGGGGCCGACAGGCCACCGGCCCCAGCATTTT. It codes for CASSLGPTGHRPQHF.

The V call is TRBV15, the J call TRBJ2-5; no clear D. The germline V and J ends were trimmed by 1 base and 5 bases, with 2 bases remaining between them. Germline CDR1 is LNHNV and CDR2 is YYDKDF (reference sequence). CDR3 length: 11 amino acids. The CDR3 DNA follows: TGTGCCACCAGCAGAGCGGAGACCCAGTACTTC. It yields the protein CATSRAETQYF.